This is a list of T cell receptor beta chains from one sample in a study of blood T cell repertoires in COVID-19. The protocol was immunoSEQ multiplex PCR, while the TCRdb copy is restricted to in-frame clones and leaves out a portion. The sample consists of 81,000 or so clones, around four fifths of them appearing once. Material for sequencing was peripheral blood. The source of these receptors is a woman in her 70s with active or convalescent COVID-19. Each CDR3 is given with its conserved first and last residue. D genes are given only for firm matches.

v_call: TRBV6-5; j_call: TRBJ1-5; d_call: .; cdr3_aa: CASKRDSNQPQHF; cdr3_nt: TGTGCCAGCAAGAGGGATAGCAATCAGCCCCAGCATTTT
v_call: TRBV7-9; j_call: TRBJ1-5; d_call: TRBD1; cdr3_aa: CASSLAAAGTGIFGQPQHF; cdr3_nt: TGTGCCAGCAGCTTAGCGGCGGCCGGGACAGGGATTTTTGGACAGCCCCAGCATTTT
v_call: TRBV7-6; j_call: TRBJ2-7; d_call: TRBD2; cdr3_aa: CASSEIAGPYEQYF; cdr3_nt: TGTGCCAGCAGCGAAATAGCGGGGCCTTACGAGCAGTACTTC
v_call: TRBV19; j_call: TRBJ1-5; d_call: .; cdr3_aa: CASTNFNQPQHF; cdr3_nt: TGTGCCAGTACTAACTTTAATCAGCCCCAGCATTTT
v_call: TRBV7-8; j_call: TRBJ1-5; d_call: .; cdr3_aa: CASSQGGGPYQPQHF; cdr3_nt: TGTGCCAGCAGCCAAGGGGGGGGACCTTATCAGCCCCAGCATTTT
v_call: TRBV18; j_call: TRBJ1-1; d_call: .; cdr3_aa: CASSPHRENTEAFF; cdr3_nt: TGTGCCAGCTCACCCCACCGGGAGAACACTGAAGCTTTCTTT
v_call: TRBV28; j_call: TRBJ1-2; d_call: .; cdr3_aa: CASIGHDYGYTF; cdr3_nt: TGTGCCAGCATAGGACACGACTATGGCTACACCTTC
v_call: TRBV7-9; j_call: TRBJ2-3; d_call: .; cdr3_aa: CASSDPRAGDTQYF; cdr3_nt: TGTGCCAGCAGCGACCCGAGGGCTGGAGATACGCAGTATTTT
v_call: TRBV18; j_call: TRBJ1-4; d_call: .; cdr3_aa: CASSPQRVREKLFF; cdr3_nt: TGTGCCAGCTCACCACAGAGGGTACGGGAAAAACTGTTTTTT
v_call: TRBV2; j_call: TRBJ2-5; d_call: .; cdr3_aa: CASSEAGIFQETQYF; cdr3_nt: TGTGCCAGCAGTGAGGCAGGGATCTTCCAAGAGACCCAGTACTTC
v_call: TRBV27; j_call: TRBJ2-3; d_call: .; cdr3_aa: CASSAGGDTQYF; cdr3_nt: TGTGCCAGCAGTGCCGGAGGGGATACGCAGTATTTT